One sample yielded the 25 T cell receptor beta chains listed below, sequenced in a study of blood T cell repertoires in COVID-19. Profiled with immunoSEQ multiplex PCR; TCRdb holds only in-frame clones, not every one. The sample records approximately 69,000 clones, 75% to 90% being singletons. Sequenced input: peripheral blood. The source is a woman aged 80 or over with acute or convalescent COVID-19.

The J gene is TRBJ1-1, the V gene TRBV6-5, with D perhaps matching TRBD1 (6 bases). Between the trimmed V and J ends, which lost 5 bases and 10 bases, there was a span of 17 bases. Germline V gene lookup returns CDR1 MNHEY and CDR2 SVGAGI. CDR3 size: 13 residues. The CDR3 bases are TGTGCCAGCAGTCCAGGACAGCCTCTTTTAGCTTTCTTT. Amino acid sequence: CASSPGQPLLAFF.

V gene TRBV7-9 combines with J gene TRBJ2-2; no clear D gene. The CDR3 length is 10 residues. V lost 8 bases to trimming and J lost 7 bases, with 5 bases between them. Germline V lookup: CDR1 SEHNR, CDR2 FQNEAQ (reference sequence). CDR3 protein: CASEVGELFF. CDR3 in DNA: TGTGCCAGCGAGGTCGGGGAGCTGTTTTTT.

A few counts support this clone. The chain employs TRBV24-1 and TRBJ2-2; 7 nucleotides line up with TRBD1. Germline V gene lookup returns CDR1 KGHDR and CDR2 SFDVKD. This CDR3 is 15 amino acids long. V shed 3 bases and J 5 bases; nucleotides not matched to a gene: 5. As DNA, the CDR3 is TGTGCCACCAGTGATCCGGGACAGCCTACCGGGGAGCTGTTTTTT. Its translation is CATSDPGQPTGELFF.

V usage is TRBV5-4 and J usage is TRBJ1-2; D is undetermined. Deletions cut 1 base from V and 8 bases from J, with 15 bases between. This CDR3 has 14 amino acids. From germline, CDR1 is SGHNT and CDR2 YYREEE (reference sequence). The CDR3 sequence is CASSLRQSSGGYTF. In DNA, the CDR3 is TGTGCCAGCAGCTTGAGGCAGTCATCAGGAGGCTACACCTTC.

The chain carries TRBV5-1 and TRBJ2-5, with 9 bases aligning to TRBD1. Losses at the gene ends were 5 bases for V and 1 base for J; bases not matched to a gene: 0. This CDR3 comprises 13 residues. Per the germline V gene, CDR1 is SGHRS and CDR2 is YFSETQ. The CDR3 here is CASRTGGQETQYF. The CDR3 DNA sequence: TGCGCCAGCAGGACAGGGGGCCAAGAGACCCAGTACTTC.

The V gene is TRBV19, the J gene TRBJ1-2, with D perhaps matching TRBD1 (5 bases). From germline, CDR1 is LNHDA and CDR2 SQIVND (reference sequence). CDR3 length: 13 residues. Trimming stripped 5 bases from V and 1 base from J, with 8 bases between. The CDR3 bases are TGTGCCAGTAGTCAGGGTAATAACTATGGCTACACCTTC. It translates to CASSQGNNYGYTF.

The rearrangement links TRBV5-1 to TRBJ2-3; 9 bases fit TRBD2. This CDR3 region has 17 residues. V lost 0 bases to trimming and J lost 6 bases; unmatched junction nucleotides: 11. Germline V lookup: CDR1 SGHRS, CDR2 YFSETQ. The CDR3 region is CASSLGSGSPTTDTQYF. In DNA form, the CDR3 reads TGCGCCAGCAGCTTGGGTAGCGGGAGCCCTACGACGGATACGCAGTATTTT. Filled out from reference TRBV5-1 and TRBJ2-3, the complete variable domain reads KAGVTQTPRYLIKTRGQQVTLSCSPISGHRSVSWYQQTPGQGLQFLFEYFSETQRNKGNFPGRFSGRQFSNSRSEMNVSTLELGDSALYLCASSLGSGSPTTDTQYFGPGTRLTVL.

This clone was found once. The V and J genes are TRBV10-3 and TRBJ2-7; 9 nucleotides align to TRBD1. Germline CDR1 is ENHRY and CDR2 is SYGVKD. Losses at the gene ends were 3 bases for V and 5 bases for J; bases not matched to a gene: 5. This CDR3 is 14 amino acids long. The CDR3 here is CAISDPDRGHEQYF. CDR3 sequence (DNA): TGTGCCATCAGTGACCCGGACAGGGGACACGAGCAGTACTTC.

The chain couples TRBV27 to TRBJ2-1; D is ambiguous. CDR3 length: 13 residues. The germline V gene has CDR1 MNHEY and CDR2 SMNVEV (reference sequence). V lost 6 bases and J 4 bases, leaving 10 bases between the germline ends. The CDR3 is CASRSLIYNEQFF. The CDR3 nucleotides read TGTGCCAGCAGGAGCCTTATATACAATGAGCAGTTCTTC.

CDR3 sequence reads: CASSLDRANTDTQYF. CDR3 DNA sequence: TGTGCCAGCAGTTTGGACAGGGCCAACACAGATACGCAGTATTTT. This chain joins TRBV6-4 and TRBJ2-3; the match to TRBD1 covers 8 bases. Looked up from germline, CDR1 is MRHNA and CDR2 is SNTAGT. This CDR3 spans 15 amino acids. J was trimmed by 2 bases and V by 5 bases; bases with no gene match: 6.

The chain employs TRBV5-1 and TRBJ1-4; possible D gene TRBD1, 6 bases. The V gene lost 5 bases and the J gene lost 3 bases, with 14 bases spanning the gap. Looked up from germline, CDR1 is SGHRS and CDR2 is YFSETQ. The CDR3 length is 15 residues. The CDR3 bases are TGCGCCAGCAGTTCCCTACAGGGCGCTAATGAAAAACTGTTTTTT. It yields the protein CASSSLQGANEKLFF.

The V call is TRBV2, the J call TRBJ1-1, with D perhaps TRBD1 (6 bases). Germline assignment: CDR1 SNHLY and CDR2 FYNNEI. This CDR3 has 13 residues. The V and J ends lost 4 bases and 4 bases respectively, with 10 bases between them. This CDR3 is CASSGGLGTEAFF. The CDR3 nucleotides are TGTGCCAGCAGTGGGGGGCTGGGCACTGAAGCTTTCTTT.

J is TRBJ1-1 and V is TRBV11-3; 7 positions agree with TRBD1. Germline lookup yields CDR1 SGHNT and CDR2 YENEEA. The CDR3 is made up of 15 amino acids. J lost 7 bases, V lost 0 bases, and 8 bases had no gene match. The CDR3 nucleotides read TGTGCCAGCAGCTTAGAAGAAGGGGGCAACGTTGAAGCTTTCTTT. It specifies CASSLEEGGNVEAFF.

The chain joins TRBV7-2 to TRBJ2-3; 13 positions agree with TRBD2. The ends lost 5 bases at V and 14 bases at J; junction bases unmatched: 4. CDR3 size: 12 residues. Germline-derived CDR1 and CDR2 are SGHTA and FQGNSA. CDR3 loop: CASSPTSGGRYF. For the CDR3, the DNA is TGTGCCAGCAGCCCGACTAGCGGGGGGCGGTATTTT.

In this sample, this clone turned up once. V and J are TRBV30 and TRBJ1-6; the D is unclear. Trimming cost V 0 bases and J 7 bases, with 13 bases left between them. Germline assignment: CDR1 GTSNPN and CDR2 SVGIG (reference sequence). There are 15 residues in the CDR3. The CDR3, as DNA: TGTGCCTGGAGTGTAGCCCAAACTAGGAATTCACCCCTCCACTTT. Translation: CAWSVAQTRNSPLHF.

This chain links TRBV18 with TRBJ1-1; no clear D gene. The germline V gene has CDR1 KGHSH and CDR2 LQKENI. Trimming shortened V by 2 bases and J by 1 base, and 11 bases separated the two germline ends. The CDR3 length is 15 residues. The chain's CDR3 is CASSPAGGQNTEAFF. CDR3 nucleotides: TGTGCCAGCTCACCAGCAGGAGGTCAGAACACTGAAGCTTTCTTT.

The chain employs TRBV12-3 or TRBV12-4 and TRBJ2-7; 8 nucleotides agree with TRBD1. The CDR3 is made up of 12 amino acids. V dropped 6 bases and J dropped 12; count of bases not matched to a gene: 10. The CDR3 loop is CASSGQGLGLYF. CDR3 DNA: TGTGCCAGCAGCGGACAGGGTTTGGGGCTGTACTTC.

The CDR3: CASSLGLGNTIYF. The CDR3, as DNA: TGTGCCAGCAGCTTAGGGCTCGGAAACACCATATATTTT. The chain has TRBV11-3 and TRBJ1-3; D gene ambiguous. The V gene lost 1 base and the J gene lost 4 bases, with 5 bases spanning the gap. The CDR3 is 13 amino acids. Germline CDR1 SGHNT, CDR2 YENEEA.

In the case of this clone: Its ends do not fully match the called genes, so a read error is possible. The chain has TRBV18 and TRBJ2-7; 8 bases align to TRBD1. The CDR3 runs to 13 residues. The germline V gene encodes CDR1 KGHSH and CDR2 LQKENI. The CDR3 bases are TGTGCCAGCTCACCAGCTATGGACAGGGCCCGGGACTTC. Its protein is CASSPAMDRARDF. The full variable domain, rest sourced from reference TRBV18 and TRBJ2-7, is NAGVMQNPRHLVRRRGQEARLRCSPMKGHSHVYWYRQLPEEGLKFMVYLQKENIIDESGMPKERFSAEFPKEGPSILRIQQVVRGDSAAYFCASSPAMDRARDFGPGTRLTVT.

This rearrangement joins TRBV6-5 to TRBJ1-4, with D possibly TRBD1 on 6 matching bases. Trimming shortened V by 0 bases and J by 15 bases, and 14 bases separated the two germline ends. The germline V gene encodes CDR1 MNHEY and CDR2 SVGAGI. The CDR3 length is 13 residues. CDR3 amino acids: CASSYSTGLKVFF. Written as DNA, the CDR3 is TGTGCCAGCAGTTACTCGACAGGCCTCAAGGTGTTTTTT.

The J gene is TRBJ1-5, the V gene TRBV29-1; D possibly corresponds to TRBD1 (6 bases). This CDR3 spans 14 amino acids. V dropped 6 bases and J dropped 4 bases, with 16 bases sitting between them. The V gene's germline CDR1 is SQVTM and CDR2 ANQGSEA. The DNA of the CDR3 is TGCAGCGTCATGACAGGAAATTCTAATCAGCCCCAGCATTTT. Amino acids: CSVMTGNSNQPQHF.

The chain has TRBV14 and TRBJ1-1; 9 bases match TRBD1. J gave up 5 bases and V 4 bases, and 5 bases lay outside the gene matches. The CDR3 is 14 residues long. Per germline, CDR1 SGHDN and CDR2 FVKESK. The CDR3 nucleotides read TGTGCCAGCAGCCCACAGGGGGCCGGGACTGAAGCTTTCTTT. Its protein is CASSPQGAGTEAFF.

The chain couples TRBV3-1 (or the pseudogene TRBV3-2) to TRBJ1-2; a possible D gene is TRBD1 (5 bases). Germline CDR1 is LGHDT and CDR2 is YNNKEL (reference sequence). V lost 4 bases and J lost 8, with 14 bases in between. The CDR3 is 13 amino acids. In nucleotides, the CDR3 is TGTGCCAGCAGCCCTGGCAGGGTGGAGGGCTACACCTTC. Translated, it gives CASSPGRVEGYTF.

This clone showed up just a few times. The V call is TRBV19, the J call TRBJ1-1, with 9 bases that match TRBD1. Germline values: CDR1 LNHDA, CDR2 SQIVND (reference sequence). CDR3 size: 15 residues. V lost 9 bases and J lost 0; bases outside the gene matches: 8. In nucleotides, the CDR3 is TGTGCCAGCTCGGACAGGGGACGGGTGAACACTGAAGCTTTCTTT. It codes for CASSDRGRVNTEAFF.

The chain joins TRBV4-1 to TRBJ1-2; possible D gene TRBD1, 5 bases. The CDR3 is 15 amino acids. V lost 1 base and J lost 3, with 12 bases in between. Germline assignment: CDR1 MGHRA and CDR2 YSYEKL. The CDR3 DNA sequence: TGCGCCAGCAGCCAAGGGGAACAGGTGGACTATGGCTACACCTTC. Translation: CASSQGEQVDYGYTF.